This TCR beta chain was captured by sequencing in a study of shared clonotypes between healthy human individuals. Study-wide points: Few donors limited the genetic and exposure-history diversity represented. Naive subsets typically showed greater estimated richness than memory subsets. Against clonotypes common to all four donors, non-shared ones had lower generation probabilities.

As regards this clone: Its antigen is unidentified.

Germline V lookup: CDR1 MNHEY, CDR2 SVGAGI. CDR3 length: 15 residues. V was cut by 0 bases and J by 0 bases, with 8 bases left in between. Generated by immunoSEQ multiplex PCR, the TCRdb table keeps only in-frame clones and is missing some. The table lists about 2 million clones, about 95% of them singletons. Partitioning of CD4+ cells yielded a CD45RA+ naive subset and a CD45RA-negative memory subset. The sequenced sample consisted of naive CD4+ T cells sorted from blood. Subset of the sample: CD45RA+ positively selected. The V gene is TRBV6-5, the J gene TRBJ1-1; D remains ambiguous. The origin of this receptor is a man aged 18 to 35 in good health. CDR3 amino acids: CASSYSARMNTEAFF. In nucleotides, the CDR3 is TGTGCCAGCAGTTACTCGGCGAGGATGAACACTGAAGCTTTCTTT.